Shown below are 2 T cell receptor beta chains from a single sample sequenced in a study of blood T cell repertoires in COVID-19. Measured with immunoSEQ multiplex PCR; TCRdb has only the in-frame clones, and not every one. There are a few hundred thousand clones in the sample; roughly nine tenths occur only once, and roughly 2.2% lies in the top ten. Sequencing was carried out using peripheral blood. The source of these receptors is a woman aged 45-65 years with acute or convalescent COVID-19.

A single count supports this clone. The chain is built from TRBV3-1 (or the pseudogene TRBV3-2) and TRBJ1-1; D possibly corresponds to TRBD1 (6 bases). Germline V CDR1 and CDR2: LGHDT, YNNKEL (reference sequence). Trimming cost V 2 bases and J 7 bases, with 11 bases left between them. The CDR3 runs 13 residues. The CDR3 sequence: CASSQYTGIEAFF. The CDR3 region has the DNA TGTGCCAGCAGCCAATATACAGGGATTGAAGCTTTCTTT.

The rearrangement links TRBV7-2 to TRBJ2-1; D gene unclear. The CDR3 sequence is 14 residues long. Germline-derived CDR1 and CDR2 are SGHTA and FQGNSA. V dropped 3 bases and J dropped 7 bases, with 13 bases sitting between them. The CDR3 here is CASSFDSFGNEQFF. Written as DNA, the CDR3 is TGTGCCAGCAGCTTCGACTCGTTCGGAAATGAGCAGTTCTTC. Using reference TRBV7-2 and TRBJ2-1 for the parts outside the CDR3, the full variable domain is GAGVSQSPSNKVTEKGKDVELRCDPISGHTALYWYRQSLGQGLEFLIYFQGNSAPDKSGLPSDRFSAERTGGSVSTLTIQRTQQEDSAVYLCASSFDSFGNEQFFGPGTRLTVL.